This is a list of T cell receptor beta chains from one sample in a study of control samples from healthy donors and cancer patients. TCRdb's copy holds only in-frame clones and misses some; the assay was immunoSEQ multiplex PCR. The repertoire holds 70,000 to 85,000 clones, with roughly 91% as singletons. The material sequenced was blood. The receptors come from a middle-aged man in good health. Both conserved end residues are part of each CDR3.

J: TRBJ2-5
V: TRBV19
CDR3: CASSTAGGKETQYF

J: TRBJ1-6
V: TRBV11-2
CDR3: CASSPPGRSNSPLHF

J: TRBJ2-6
V: TRBV27
CDR3: CASSFGGSGANVLTF

J: TRBJ1-1
V: TRBV30
CDR3: CAWSVPAGTGRITF

J: TRBJ2-2
V: TRBV14
CDR3: CASSHRSARSRGTGELFF

J: TRBJ2-7
V: TRBV11-2
CDR3: CASSLSGASTYEQYF

J: TRBJ2-5
V: TRBV5-1
CDR3: CASSLEGRAKETQYF

J: TRBJ1-6
V: TRBV2
CDR3: CASRDRGRSAYNSPLHF

J: TRBJ2-1
V: TRBV27
CDR3: CASRSFGNEQFF

J: TRBJ1-2
V: TRBV12-5
CDR3: CASGTNYGYTF

J: TRBJ2-2
V: TRBV30
CDR3: CAWSVPGLAPGELFF

J: TRBJ1-2
V: TRBV5-4
CDR3: CASSLGQGSGYTF

J: TRBJ1-2
V: TRBV6-5
CDR3: CASSYTGQEYGYTF

J: TRBJ2-3
V: TRBV30
CDR3: CAWMTAGTQYF

J: TRBJ1-6
V: TRBV11-2
CDR3: CASSLVQTNSPLHF

J: TRBJ1-4
V: TRBV7-8
CDR3: CASSPEAGGDEKLFF

J: TRBJ2-1
V: TRBV7-8
CDR3: CASSLALPSLISFNEQFF

J: TRBJ2-7
V: TRBV2
CDR3: CASSEGLKGYEQYF

J: TRBJ1-5
V: TRBV25-1
CDR3: CASSDSFSNQPQHF

J: TRBJ2-2
V: TRBV11-2
CDR3: CASSSGQTNTGELFF

J: TRBJ1-2
V: TRBV6-5
CDR3: CASSYSALEVDGYTF

J: TRBJ1-2
V: TRBV5-1
CDR3: CATRQEANYGYTF

J: TRBJ2-1
V: TRBV12-3/TRBV12-4
CDR3: CASRAYNEQFF

J: TRBJ1-2
V: TRBV19
CDR3: CASSIDLGYGYTF

J: TRBJ2-2
V: TRBV5-6
CDR3: CAGGGAVF

J: TRBJ1-1
V: TRBV10-3
CDR3: CAISDITGLGKAFF

J: TRBJ2-7
V: TRBV20-1
CDR3: CSAGGYEQYF

J: TRBJ1-3
V: TRBV19
CDR3: CASSTLLQGSGNTIYF

J: TRBJ2-3
V: TRBV2
CDR3: CASRGGTGSTDTQYF

J: TRBJ1-1
V: TRBV2
CDR3: CASSLGPANTEAFF

J: TRBJ2-1
V: TRBV5-6
CDR3: CASSIQAGGPRNEQFF

J: TRBJ2-7
V: TRBV3-1/TRBV3-2
CDR3: CASSQKLAGTEQYF

J: TRBJ1-4
V: TRBV27
CDR3: CASSLSPGNEKLFF

J: TRBJ1-5
V: TRBV19
CDR3: CASSLGQGVEPQHF

J: TRBJ2-6
V: TRBV18
CDR3: CASSPRTGANVLTF

J: TRBJ1-4
V: TRBV11-2
CDR3: CASSLRISGAFTRDKLFF

J: TRBJ1-1
V: TRBV5-1
CDR3: CASSDLAGRGDTEAFF

J: TRBJ2-7
V: TRBV19
CDR3: CASSEQGSDEQYF

J: TRBJ2-2
V: TRBV5-6
CDR3: CASSLEQGVRSGELFF

J: TRBJ2-7
V: TRBV5-1
CDR3: CASSLDSGYEQYF

J: TRBJ1-5
V: TRBV27
CDR3: CASSPPGQGHQPQHF

J: TRBJ1-1
V: TRBV5-5
CDR3: CASSLAGSPGAFF

J: TRBJ1-2
V: TRBV19
CDR3: CASSIGTVYGYTF

J: TRBJ2-1
V: TRBV19
CDR3: CASSIGGTGGSDEQFF

J: TRBJ2-7
V: TRBV6-4
CDR3: CASSDVTGFNLSSYEQYF

J: TRBJ1-2
V: TRBV6-5
CDR3: CASSSPGQGSHGYTF

J: TRBJ2-2
V: TRBV5-8
CDR3: CASNFGLTGELFF

J: TRBJ1-5
V: TRBV3-1/TRBV3-2
CDR3: CASSQDLDQPQHF

J: TRBJ1-4
V: TRBV4-1
CDR3: CASSRWVNEKLFF

J: TRBJ1-1
V: TRBV12-3/TRBV12-4
CDR3: CASSSTGNTEAFF

J: TRBJ2-3
V: TRBV21-1
CDR3: CASSKDPSTDTQYF

J: TRBJ1-1
V: TRBV30
CDR3: CAWNRGAANTEAFF

J: TRBJ2-1
V: TRBV29-1
CDR3: CSVGGSSYNEQFF

J: TRBJ1-3
V: TRBV3-1/TRBV3-2
CDR3: CASSQGGPRNTIYF